Sequencing of this T cell receptor beta chain was carried out in a study of T-cell reconstitution after alpha-beta-depleted transplantation in children. Construction of the TCRbeta library involved unique molecular identifiers. MiXCR, run by TCRdb on the PCR reads, gives a single entry per CDR3 protein. The data show hundreds of thousands of distinct CDR3 sequences, approximately 13% seen once. Trimming shortened V by 2 bases and J by 2 bases, and 16 bases separated the two germline ends. Germline CDR1 reads DFQATT; CDR2 reads SNEGSKA (reference sequence). CDR3 length: 15 residues. Study-wide results and limits: Recipient T cells and thymic progenitors that survived gave rise to the high TCRbeta diversity observed at day 60 in some patients. After one year, T-cell counts and TCRbeta diversity mostly came from new T cells. Several hundred expanded graft clones reportedly were the source of alpha-beta T cells about two months after transplant.

Notes on this clonotype: Its antigen is unknown.

The sequence was obtained from a male patient aged 10 to 17 who had a stem cell transplant for acute myeloid leukemia, so the T cells may come from the graft donor. V is TRBV20-1 and J is TRBJ2-7; D gene ambiguous. The sample here was PBMCs, mostly from graft donor cells, taken 360 days after TCRalphabeta/CD19-depleted stem cell transplant. The CDR3 loop reads CSARRQSTSTYEQYF. Here the CDR3 DNA reads TGCAGTGCTAGAAGGCAGTCTACCTCAACCTACGAGCAGTACTTC.